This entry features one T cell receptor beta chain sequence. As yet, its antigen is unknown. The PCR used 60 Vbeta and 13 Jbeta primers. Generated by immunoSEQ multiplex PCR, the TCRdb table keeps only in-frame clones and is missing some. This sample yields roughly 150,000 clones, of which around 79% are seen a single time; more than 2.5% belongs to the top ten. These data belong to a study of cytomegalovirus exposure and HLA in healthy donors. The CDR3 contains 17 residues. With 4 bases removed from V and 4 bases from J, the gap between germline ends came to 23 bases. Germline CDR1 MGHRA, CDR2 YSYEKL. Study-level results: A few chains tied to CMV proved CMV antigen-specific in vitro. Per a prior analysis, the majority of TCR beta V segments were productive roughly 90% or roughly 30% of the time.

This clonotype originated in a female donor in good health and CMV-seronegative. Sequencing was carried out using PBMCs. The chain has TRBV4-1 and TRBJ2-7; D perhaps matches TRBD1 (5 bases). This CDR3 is CASSRALIEDTRYEQYF. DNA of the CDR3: TGCGCCAGCAGCCGAGCCCTTATTGAGGACACCCGATACGAGCAGTACTTC.